This TCR beta chain came from a study of Graves' ophthalmopathy and Graves' hyperthyroidism. The V gene end was trimmed by 5 bases and the J gene end by 10 bases; junction bases not matched to a gene: 8. Looked up from germline, CDR1 is SGHVS and CDR2 is FQNEAQ. There are 15 residues in the CDR3. This clonotype has at least ten counts. Amplified TCR beta CDR3 regions were obtained using RNA transcripts as template. After a first-round RT-PCR with HTBI primers, a second-round multiplex PCR was run. A single record per CDR3 protein comes from TCRdb applying MiXCR to the multiplex PCR reads. This table holds about 380,000 distinct CDR3 sequences, approximately 15% found once.

Sequenced sample: peripheral blood. V usage is TRBV7-8 and J usage is TRBJ1-6; 10 positions agree with TRBD1. This clonotype was obtained from a woman aged 18-29 years with stable Graves' hyperthyroidism. In nucleotides, the CDR3 is TGTGCCAGCAGCCACGACAGGGGGCGACGGTCACCCCTCCACTTT. This translates into CASSHDRGRRSPLHF.